This paragraph covers one T cell receptor (beta chain) sequence. Its cognate antigen is unknown. This specimen belongs to a study of OX40 agonist ivuxolimab in advanced cancers. Study results and caveats: Among some nonresponders, normalized T-cell clonal expansion was also low.

V was trimmed by 6 bases and J by 7 bases, leaving 10 bases between them. Germline CDR1 DFQATT, CDR2 SNEGSKA (reference sequence). The CDR3 length is 11 residues. Profiling relied on immunoSEQ multiplex PCR, and the TCRdb table lists in-frame clones only, not all of them. Among under 50,000 clones listed, 92% were seen once. The clonotype was recovered from an adult with an advanced solid tumor such as melanoma, head and neck, liver or kidney cancer. The chain has TRBV20-1 and TRBJ2-1; D unclear. The source material was CD4+ or CD8+ T cells sorted from blood, sampled in a trial of the OX40 agonist ivuxolimab. Here the CDR3 reads CSAADRNEQFF. The CDR3 coding sequence is TGCAGTGCCGCTGACCGGAATGAGCAGTTCTTC.